This paragraph reports one TCR beta chain. The antigen is unknown. The protocol was immunoSEQ multiplex PCR, while the TCRdb copy is restricted to in-frame clones and leaves out a portion. Of roughly 38,000 clones listed, roughly four fifths are singletons. After pathologic assessment, macro-dissection selected premalignant or tumor cells for extraction. This specimen comes from a study of immune evolution from preneoplasia to lung adenocarcinoma. The wider study: HLA loss of heterozygosity: about 7% AIS, about 15% MIA, approximately 35% ADC, none AAH.

Germline CDR1 is KGHSH and CDR2 is LQKENI. V shed 6 bases and J shed 7 bases, with 14 bases lying between them. This CDR3 contains 13 residues. The study, taken as a whole, reports: Highest clonality occurred in KRAS-mutant, not EGFR-mutant or double wild-type, nodules. Top clone share appeared to fall from AAH through AIS, MIA, adenocarcinoma.

The chain carries TRBV18 and TRBJ2-3; perhaps TRBD2 as D (5 bases). The sample comprised FFPE invasive lung adenocarcinoma tissue. The clonotype originates from a person between 60 and 70 years old with lung adenocarcinoma. DNA of the CDR3: TGTGCCAGCTCCCTCAGTAGCGAATATACGCAGTATTTT. It yields the protein CASSLSSEYTQYF.